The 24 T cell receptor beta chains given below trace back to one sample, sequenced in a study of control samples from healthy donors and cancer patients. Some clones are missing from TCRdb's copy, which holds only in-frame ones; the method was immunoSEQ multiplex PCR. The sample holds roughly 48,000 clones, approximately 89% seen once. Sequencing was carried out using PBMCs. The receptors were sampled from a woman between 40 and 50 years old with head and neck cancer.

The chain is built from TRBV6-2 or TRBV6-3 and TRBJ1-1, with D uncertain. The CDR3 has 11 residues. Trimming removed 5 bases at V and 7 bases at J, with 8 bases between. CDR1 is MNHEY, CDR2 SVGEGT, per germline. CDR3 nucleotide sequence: TGTGCCAGCAGTCAGAAGATTGAAGCTTTCTTT. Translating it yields CASSQKIEAFF.

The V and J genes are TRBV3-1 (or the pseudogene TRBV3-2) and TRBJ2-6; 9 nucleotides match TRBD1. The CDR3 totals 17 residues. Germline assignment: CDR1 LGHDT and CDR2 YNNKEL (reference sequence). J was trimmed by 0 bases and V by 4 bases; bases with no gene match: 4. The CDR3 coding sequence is TGTGCCAGCAGCCTCGGGACAGGGAGCTCTGGGGCCAACGTCCTGACTTTC. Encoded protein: CASSLGTGSSGANVLTF.

The CDR3: CASSLGGWREQYF. Written as DNA, the CDR3 is TGTGCCAGCAGTTTGGGGGGGTGGCGGGAGCAGTACTTC. V and J are TRBV28 and TRBJ2-7; 7 bases match TRBD2. This CDR3 has 13 amino acids. Germline V gene sequence: CDR1 MDHEN, CDR2 SYDVKM. V shed 3 bases, J shed 7 bases, and the junction held 6 bases outside the gene matches.

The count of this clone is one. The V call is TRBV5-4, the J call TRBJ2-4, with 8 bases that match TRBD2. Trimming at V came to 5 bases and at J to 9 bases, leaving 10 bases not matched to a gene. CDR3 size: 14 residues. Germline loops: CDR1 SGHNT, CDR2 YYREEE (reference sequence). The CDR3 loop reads CASREAGGGAIQYF. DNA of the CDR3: TGTGCCAGCAGGGAGGCGGGGGGCGGGGCCATTCAGTACTTC.

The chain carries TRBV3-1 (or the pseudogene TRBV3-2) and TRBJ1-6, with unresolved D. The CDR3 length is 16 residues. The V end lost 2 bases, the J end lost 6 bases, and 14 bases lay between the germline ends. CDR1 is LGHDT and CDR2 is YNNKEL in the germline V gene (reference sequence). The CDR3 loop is CASSQKGGLGNSPLHF. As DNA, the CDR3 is TGTGCCAGCAGCCAAAAAGGAGGACTGGGTAATTCACCCCTCCACTTT.

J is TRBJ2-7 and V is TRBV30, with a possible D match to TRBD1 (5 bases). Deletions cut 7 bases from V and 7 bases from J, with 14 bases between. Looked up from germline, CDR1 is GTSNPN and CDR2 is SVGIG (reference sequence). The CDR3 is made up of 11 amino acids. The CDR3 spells CASIRQGEQYF. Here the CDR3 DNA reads TGTGCCTCAATTCGGCAGGGAGAGCAGTACTTC.

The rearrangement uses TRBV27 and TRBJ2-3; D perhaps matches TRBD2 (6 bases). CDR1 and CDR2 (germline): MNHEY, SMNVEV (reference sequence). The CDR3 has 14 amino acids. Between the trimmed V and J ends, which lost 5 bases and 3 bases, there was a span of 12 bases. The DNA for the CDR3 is TGTGCCAGCAGTACCCGGGAGCGGACAGATACGCAGTATTTT. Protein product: CASSTRERTDTQYF.

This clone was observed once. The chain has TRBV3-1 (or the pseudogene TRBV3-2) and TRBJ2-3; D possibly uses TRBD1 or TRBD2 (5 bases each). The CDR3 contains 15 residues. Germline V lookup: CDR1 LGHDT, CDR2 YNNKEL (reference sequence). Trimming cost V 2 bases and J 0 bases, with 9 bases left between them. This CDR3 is CASSQSGRSTDTQYF. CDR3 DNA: TGTGCCAGCAGCCAATCGGGGCGGAGCACAGATACGCAGTATTTT.

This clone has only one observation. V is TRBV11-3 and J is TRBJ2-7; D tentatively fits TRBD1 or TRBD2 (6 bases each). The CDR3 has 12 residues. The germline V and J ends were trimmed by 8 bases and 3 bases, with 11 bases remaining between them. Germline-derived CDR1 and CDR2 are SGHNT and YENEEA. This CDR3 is CASSRGDYEQYF. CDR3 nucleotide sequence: TGTGCCAGCTCAAGGGGGGACTACGAGCAGTACTTC.

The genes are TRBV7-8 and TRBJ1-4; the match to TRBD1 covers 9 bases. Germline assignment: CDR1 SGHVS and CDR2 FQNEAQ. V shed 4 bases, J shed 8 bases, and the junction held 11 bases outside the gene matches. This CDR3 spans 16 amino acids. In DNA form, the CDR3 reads TGTGCCAGCAGCTCGAATAGGGGACAGGGTAGGGAAAAACTGTTTTTT. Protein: CASSSNRGQGREKLFF.

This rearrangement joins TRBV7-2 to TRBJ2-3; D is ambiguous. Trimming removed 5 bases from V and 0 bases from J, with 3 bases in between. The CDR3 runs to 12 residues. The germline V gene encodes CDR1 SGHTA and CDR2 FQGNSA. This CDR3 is CASSVSTDTQYF. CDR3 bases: TGTGCCAGCAGCGTCAGCACAGATACGCAGTATTTT.

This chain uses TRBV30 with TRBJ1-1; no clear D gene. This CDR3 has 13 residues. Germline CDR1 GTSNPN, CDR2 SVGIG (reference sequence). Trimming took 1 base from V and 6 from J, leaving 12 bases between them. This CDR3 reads CAWSGARGPEAFF. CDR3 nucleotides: TGTGCCTGGAGTGGGGCACGAGGGCCTGAAGCTTTCTTT.

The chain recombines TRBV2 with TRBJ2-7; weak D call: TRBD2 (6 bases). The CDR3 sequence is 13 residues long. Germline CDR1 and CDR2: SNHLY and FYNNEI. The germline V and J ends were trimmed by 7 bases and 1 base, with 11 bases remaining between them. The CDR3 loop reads CASKEGLSYEQYF. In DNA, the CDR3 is TGTGCCAGCAAGGAGGGGTTGTCCTACGAGCAGTACTTC.

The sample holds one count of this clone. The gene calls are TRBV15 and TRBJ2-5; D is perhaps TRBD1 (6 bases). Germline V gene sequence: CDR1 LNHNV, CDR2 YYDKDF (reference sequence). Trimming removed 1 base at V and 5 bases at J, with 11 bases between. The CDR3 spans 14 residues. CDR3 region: CATSRGDQGETQYF. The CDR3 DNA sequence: TGTGCCACCAGCAGAGGTGACCAGGGGGAGACCCAGTACTTC.

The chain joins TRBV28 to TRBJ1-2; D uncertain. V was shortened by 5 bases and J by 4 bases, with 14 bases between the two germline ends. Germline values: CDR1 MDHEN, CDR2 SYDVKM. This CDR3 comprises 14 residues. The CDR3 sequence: CASSLGLGGYGYTF. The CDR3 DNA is TGTGCCAGCAGTCTCGGACTGGGAGGCTATGGCTACACCTTC.

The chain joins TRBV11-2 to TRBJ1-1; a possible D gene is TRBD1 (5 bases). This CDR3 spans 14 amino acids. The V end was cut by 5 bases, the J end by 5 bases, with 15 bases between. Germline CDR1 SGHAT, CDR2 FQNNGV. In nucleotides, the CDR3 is TGTGCCAGCAGCCTAACGGGGCCGGGGACTGAAGCTTTCTTT. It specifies CASSLTGPGTEAFF.

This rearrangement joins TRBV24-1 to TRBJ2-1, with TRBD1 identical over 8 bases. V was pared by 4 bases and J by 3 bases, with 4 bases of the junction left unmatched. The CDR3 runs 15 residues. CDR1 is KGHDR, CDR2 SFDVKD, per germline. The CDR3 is CATSEPTGGYNEQFF. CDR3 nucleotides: TGTGCCACCAGTGAGCCAACAGGGGGCTACAATGAGCAGTTCTTC.

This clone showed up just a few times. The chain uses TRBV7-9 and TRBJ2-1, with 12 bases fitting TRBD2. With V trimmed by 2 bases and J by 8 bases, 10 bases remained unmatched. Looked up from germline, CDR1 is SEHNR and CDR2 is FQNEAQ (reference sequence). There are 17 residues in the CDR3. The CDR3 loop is CASSLRLAGGPSDEQFF. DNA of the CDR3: TGTGCCAGCAGCTTACGGCTAGCGGGAGGGCCCTCCGATGAGCAGTTCTTC.

The DNA of the CDR3 is TGTGCCACCAGCAGAGATATTGCTAATGAAAAACTGTTTTTT. Amino acids: CATSRDIANEKLFF. The chain carries TRBV15 and TRBJ1-4; D ambiguous. CDR1 LNHNV and CDR2 YYDKDF come from the germline V gene (reference sequence). The CDR3 totals 14 residues. Trimming cost V 0 bases and J 3 bases, with 5 bases left between them.

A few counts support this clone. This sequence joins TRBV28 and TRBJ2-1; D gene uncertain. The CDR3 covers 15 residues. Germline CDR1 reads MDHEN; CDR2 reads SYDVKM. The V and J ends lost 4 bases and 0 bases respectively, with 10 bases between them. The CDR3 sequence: CASSSRASSYNEQFF. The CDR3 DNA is TGTGCCAGCAGTTCCCGTGCCAGCTCCTACAATGAGCAGTTCTTC.

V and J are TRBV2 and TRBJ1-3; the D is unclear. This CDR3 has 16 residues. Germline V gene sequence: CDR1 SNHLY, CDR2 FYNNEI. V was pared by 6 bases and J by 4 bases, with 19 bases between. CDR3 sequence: CASSPPIGVDGNTIYF. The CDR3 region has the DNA TGTGCCAGCAGCCCCCCCATTGGGGTGGACGGAAACACCATATATTTT.

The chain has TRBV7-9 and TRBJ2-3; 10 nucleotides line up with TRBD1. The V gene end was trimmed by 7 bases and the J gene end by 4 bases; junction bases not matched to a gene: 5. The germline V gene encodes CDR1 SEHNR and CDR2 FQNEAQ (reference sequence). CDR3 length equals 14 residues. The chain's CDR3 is CASIRTGGSDTQYF. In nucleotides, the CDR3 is TGTGCCAGCATACGGACAGGGGGTTCAGATACGCAGTATTTT.

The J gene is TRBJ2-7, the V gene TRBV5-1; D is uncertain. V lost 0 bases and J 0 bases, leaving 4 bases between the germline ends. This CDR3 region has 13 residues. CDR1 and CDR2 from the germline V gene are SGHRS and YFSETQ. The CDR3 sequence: CASSLESSYEQYF. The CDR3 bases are TGCGCCAGCAGCTTGGAGAGCTCCTACGAGCAGTACTTC.

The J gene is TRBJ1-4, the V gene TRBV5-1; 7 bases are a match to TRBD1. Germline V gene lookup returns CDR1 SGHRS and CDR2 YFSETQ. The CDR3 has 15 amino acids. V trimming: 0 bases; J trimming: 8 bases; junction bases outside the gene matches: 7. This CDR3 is CASSLVTGVGEKLFF. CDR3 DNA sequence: TGCGCCAGCAGCTTGGTTACAGGGGTAGGGGAAAAACTGTTTTTT.